This is a list of T cell receptor beta chains from one sample in a study of blood T cell repertoires in COVID-19. Generated by immunoSEQ multiplex PCR, the TCRdb table keeps only in-frame clones and is missing some. The data hold around 200,000 clones, with less than 85% observed a single time. Sample: PBMCs or T cells enriched from blood (not recorded which). The receptor source for this set is a woman aged 30 to 39 who had recovered from COVID-19. Each CDR3 is given with its conserved first and last residue. A D gene is named only where the DNA matches it firmly. Not all rows give a size; the values are once, few, many and, for expanded clones, a class.

D	size	V	J	CDR3	DNA
.	once	TRBV28	TRBJ1-6	CASSAPHRVSPLHF	TGTGCCAGCAGCGCCCCCCACAGGGTTTCACCCCTCCACTTT
.	.	TRBV30	TRBJ1-1	CAWTLGPGSPSSFQAFF	TGTGCCTGGACTCTCGGACCGGGGAGTCCCTCCTCGTTCCAAGCTTTCTTT
.	.	TRBV4-1	TRBJ2-3	CASSPGAGDTQYF	TGCGCCAGCAGCCCTGGTGCGGGAGATACGCAGTATTTT
.	.	TRBV6-5	TRBJ1-5	CASGLANQPQHF	TGTGCCAGCGGGCTGGCCAATCAGCCCCAGCATTTT
TRBD2	.	TRBV3-1/TRBV3-2	TRBJ2-7	CASSQSEREGGEQYF	TGTGCCAGCAGCCAATCCGAGCGGGAGGGCGGCGAGCAGTACTTC
TRBD1	.	TRBV18	TRBJ2-3	CASSPGDRDTDTQYF	TGTGCCAGCTCACCGGGGGACAGGGATACAGATACGCAGTATTTT
.	.	TRBV6-2/TRBV6-3	TRBJ2-4	CASSATGLAKNIQYF	TGTGCCAGCAGCGCAACAGGGCTAGCCAAAAACATTCAGTACTTC
TRBD2	once	TRBV19	TRBJ2-1	CASSIRARSGVKNEQFF	TGTGCCAGTAGTATTAGGGCAAGGAGCGGGGTAAAAAATGAGCAGTTCTTC
.	.	TRBV7-2	TRBJ2-7	CASSTQGWGTYEQYF	TGTGCCAGCAGCACACAGGGATGGGGCACCTACGAGCAGTACTTC
TRBD1	.	TRBV20-1	TRBJ1-4	CTCGQGEKLFF	TGCACCTGCGGACAGGGTGAAAAACTGTTTTTT
.	few	TRBV19	TRBJ1-4	CASRRRSGFDEKLFF	TGTGCCAGTAGAAGAAGGTCAGGGTTCGATGAAAAACTGTTTTTT
.	.	TRBV7-3	TRBJ2-2	CASSPRQVGTGELFF	TGTGCCAGCAGCCCTCGACAGGTTGGGACCGGGGAGCTGTTTTTT
TRBD1	once	TRBV14	TRBJ1-5	CASPSRGTADQPQHF	TGTGCCAGCCCGTCCCGAGGGACAGCAGATCAGCCCCAGCATTTT
.	.	TRBV5-1	TRBJ1-6	CASSRGLNSPLHF	TGCGCCAGCAGCCGAGGACTCAATTCACCCCTCCACTTT
.	few	TRBV19	TRBJ1-5	CASSIAARVSNQPQHF	TGTGCCAGTAGTATAGCGGCCAGGGTGAGCAATCAGCCCCAGCATTTT
.	.	TRBV3-1/TRBV3-2	TRBJ1-1	CASSRGQGTSEAFF	TGTGCCAGCAGCCGCGGGCAGGGGACGAGCGAAGCTTTCTTT